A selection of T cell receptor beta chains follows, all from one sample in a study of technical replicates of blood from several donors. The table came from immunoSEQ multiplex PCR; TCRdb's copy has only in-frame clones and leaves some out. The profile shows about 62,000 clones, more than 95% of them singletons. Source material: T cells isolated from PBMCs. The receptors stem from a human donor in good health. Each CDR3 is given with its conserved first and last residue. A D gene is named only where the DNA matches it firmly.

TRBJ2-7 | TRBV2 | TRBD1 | TGTGCCAGCAGCCCGGGACAGGGTTCTCTTGAGCAGTACTTC | CASSPGQGSLEQYF
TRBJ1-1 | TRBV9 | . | TGTGCCAGCAGCGCACATATGAGGGGAGGTGAAGCTTTCTTT | CASSAHMRGGEAFF
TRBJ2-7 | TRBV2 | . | TGTGCCAGCAGTGAACATGGCAGAACCTACGAGCAGTACTTC | CASSEHGRTYEQYF
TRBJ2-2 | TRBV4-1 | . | TGCGCCAGCAGCCAAAACAACGGCGGCGGGGAGCTGTTTTTT | CASSQNNGGGELFF
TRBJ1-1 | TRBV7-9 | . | TGTGCCAGCAGCTTTGGGAGGGGAGCCATGAACACTGAAGCTTTCTTT | CASSFGRGAMNTEAFF
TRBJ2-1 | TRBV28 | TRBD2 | TGTGCCACCATAGCGGGAGGGAGCAATGAGCAGTTCTTC | CATIAGGSNEQFF
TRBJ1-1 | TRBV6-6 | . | TGTGCCAGCAGAATAAACACTGAAGCTTTCTTT | CASRINTEAFF
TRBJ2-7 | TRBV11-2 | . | TGTGCCAGCAGCGCGAGCTCCTACGAGCAGTACTTC | CASSASSYEQYF
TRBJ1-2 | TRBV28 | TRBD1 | TGTGCCAGCAGTTTATCCTTACAGGGGGCCAGGGGCTACACCTTC | CASSLSLQGARGYTF
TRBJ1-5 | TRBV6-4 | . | TGTGCCAGCAGGGGGCTCGGGCAGCCCCAGCATTTT | CASRGLGQPQHF
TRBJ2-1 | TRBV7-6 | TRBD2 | TGTGCCAGCAGCCCGACTTATGGTAGCGGGAGGTTGAGCTCCTACAATGAGCAGTTCTTC | CASSPTYGSGRLSSYNEQFF
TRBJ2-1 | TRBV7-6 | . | TGTGCCAGCAGCTTAGGCCAGGGGGGTCGGTACAATGAGCAGTTCTTC | CASSLGQGGRYNEQFF
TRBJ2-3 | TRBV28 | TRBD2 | TGTGCCAGCAGTTCCCTCGGGACTAGAAGCAGTTCAGCGCAGTATTTT | CASSSLGTRSSSAQYF
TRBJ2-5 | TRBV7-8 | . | TGTGCCAGCAGCTACGGACAAATCCAAGAGACCCAGTACTTC | CASSYGQIQETQYF
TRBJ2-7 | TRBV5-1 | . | TGCGCCAGCAGCTTGGCCGGGAGAGGTAACGAGCAGTACTTC | CASSLAGRGNEQYF
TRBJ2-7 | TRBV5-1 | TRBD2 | TGCGCCAGCAGCCCTGGGGGGGAGCCCTACGAGCAGTACTTC | CASSPGGEPYEQYF